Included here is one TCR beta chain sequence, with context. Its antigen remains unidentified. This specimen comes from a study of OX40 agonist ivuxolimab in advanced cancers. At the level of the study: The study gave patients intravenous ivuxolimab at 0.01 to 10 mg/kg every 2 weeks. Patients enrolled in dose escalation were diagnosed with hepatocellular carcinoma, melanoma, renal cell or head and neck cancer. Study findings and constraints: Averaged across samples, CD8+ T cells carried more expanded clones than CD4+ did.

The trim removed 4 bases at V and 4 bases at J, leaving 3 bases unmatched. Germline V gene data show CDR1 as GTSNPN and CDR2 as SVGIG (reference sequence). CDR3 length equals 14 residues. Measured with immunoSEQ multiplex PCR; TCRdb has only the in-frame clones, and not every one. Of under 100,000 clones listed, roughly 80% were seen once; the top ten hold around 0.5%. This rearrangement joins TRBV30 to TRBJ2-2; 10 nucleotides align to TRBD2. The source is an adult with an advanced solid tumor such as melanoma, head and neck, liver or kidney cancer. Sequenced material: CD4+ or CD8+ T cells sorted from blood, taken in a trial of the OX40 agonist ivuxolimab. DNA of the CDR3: TGTGCCTGGATAGCGGGGGGCCCCACCGGGGAGCTGTTTTTT. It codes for CAWIAGGPTGELFF.